This T cell receptor beta chain was obtained from a study of cytomegalovirus exposure and HLA in healthy donors. Across the study: Inside one of the first data releases sat about 85 million unique TCRs taken from HLA-typed donors. The study's findings and limits: Among TCR beta chains, those listed as cytomegalovirus-associated numbered about 160. Across all donors, roughly uniform sequencing depth was an assumption of the presence/absence analyses.

The PCR employed 60 Vbeta primers together with 13 Jbeta primers. In the original processing: Later, 65 million to 85 million unique TCR beta chains were counted in an analysis, and some 9.9 million of them were shared. Libraries were prepared by immunoSEQ multiplex PCR; TCRdb keeps only in-frame clonotypes and omits some of them. The D gene and trimming were derived from the DNA, and the V and J assignments and clone size from that table. This sample has over 200,000 clones, with about four fifths found just once. In this sample, this clone turned up a few times. Its antigen is not identified. Material for sequencing was PBMCs. This TCR was recovered from a man aged 40-55 years in good health and CMV-seropositive.

The CDR3 is CASSVGTGAHNEQFF. CDR3 DNA: TGTGCCAGCAGCGTAGGGACGGGAGCCCACAATGAGCAGTTCTTC. The chain links TRBV9 to TRBJ2-1, with TRBD2 as a possible D gene (6 bases). The V end lost 0 bases, the J end lost 5 bases, and 12 bases lay between the germline ends. Per the germline V gene, CDR1 is SGDLS and CDR2 is YYNGEE. The CDR3 runs 15 residues.